A single sample is the source of the 29 T cell receptor beta chains below, sequenced in a study of CD8 T cells in ankylosing spondylitis. TCRdb redid the calling of the 5' RACE reads with MiXCR, one entry per CDR3 protein. Among roughly 230,000 distinct CDR3 sequences, about 10% were seen once, and the ten largest hold around 3%. Sequenced input: blood, either unsorted or a sorted T cell fraction (not recorded which). The receptors were sampled from a male donor with ankylosing spondylitis or in good health (not recorded which).

This clonotype was seen only a few times. The chain has TRBV19 and TRBJ1-2, with D possibly matching TRBD1 (5 bases). The CDR3 consists of 14 residues. Germline V gene lookup returns CDR1 LNHDA and CDR2 SQIVND (reference sequence). V lost 6 bases to trimming and J lost 0 bases, with 11 bases between them. CDR3 in amino acids: CASRGASSNYGYTF. DNA of the CDR3: TGTGCCAGTAGAGGGGCCTCCTCTAACTATGGCTACACCTTC.

This clonotype has at least ten counts. The J gene is TRBJ2-7, the V gene TRBV5-1; D may be TRBD2 (6 bases). V was clipped by 4 bases and J by 2 bases, with 16 bases between them. Germline CDR1 is SGHRS and CDR2 is YFSETQ. The CDR3 consists of 15 residues. The CDR3 here is CASSVASADPYEQYF. CDR3 sequence (DNA): TGCGCCAGCAGCGTTGCTAGCGCCGACCCCTACGAGCAGTACTTC.

Concerning this clonotype itself: This could be a read error, since a much larger clone is one nucleotide away. This chain connects TRBV11-1 to TRBJ2-1; no clear D gene. Trimming shortened V by 6 bases and J by 9 bases, and 12 bases separated the two germline ends. Germline CDR1 reads SGHAT; CDR2 reads FQDESV (reference sequence). This CDR3 comprises 12 residues. CDR3 DNA: TGTGCCAGCAGTCCCTATGCCGGTGAGCAGTTCTTC. This gives the protein CASSPYAGEQFF.

This clonotype was recorded many times. V is TRBV10-2 and J is TRBJ2-7; 9 positions match TRBD2. The CDR3 totals 13 residues. The junction had 7 bases not matched to a gene; V was cut back by 6 bases and J by 7 bases. Germline CDR1 WSHSY, CDR2 SAAADI. Written as DNA, the CDR3 is TGCGCCAGCAGAGTAGCGGGAGAAAGGGAGCAGTACTTC. Translated: CASRVAGEREQYF.

This clonotype has just a few counts. The V and J genes are TRBV5-1 and TRBJ1-2; TRBD1 might be the D (6 bases). The germline V gene encodes CDR1 SGHRS and CDR2 YFSETQ. V lost 4 bases to trimming and J lost 0 bases, with 16 bases between them. The CDR3 has 16 residues. DNA for the CDR3: TGCGCCAGCAGCAGATCGGACAGCACCTCTAACTATGGCTACACCTTC. It yields the protein CASSRSDSTSNYGYTF.

This clonotype was counted a few times. This chain uses TRBV30 with TRBJ1-1; a possible D gene is TRBD1 (5 bases). This CDR3 is built from 11 residues. Per the germline V gene, CDR1 is GTSNPN and CDR2 is SVGIG (reference sequence). V dropped 3 bases and J dropped 7 bases, with 9 bases sitting between them. In nucleotides, the CDR3 is TGTGCCTGGAGGGCGGGGGGTGAAGCTTTCTTT. As protein: CAWRAGGEAFF.

A word on this clonotype: One base away lies a much larger clone, so this may be a sequencing read error. V usage is TRBV18 and J usage is TRBJ1-2, with TRBD1 matching 7 bases. Losses at the gene ends were 4 bases for V and 6 bases for J; bases not matched to a gene: 5. This CDR3 contains 13 residues. The germline gives CDR1 KGHSH, CDR2 LQKENI. The CDR3 region has the DNA TGTGCCAGCTCACTACCGACAGGGCATGGCTACACCTTC. This codes for CASSLPTGHGYTF.

This clonotype has more than one count but fewer than ten. V is TRBV11-2 and J is TRBJ2-3; 12 bases are a match to TRBD2. Germline lookup yields CDR1 SGHAT and CDR2 FQNNGV. The CDR3 extends over 19 amino acids. After removal of 1 base from V and 2 bases from J, the junction contained 10 bases not matched to a gene. The CDR3 here is CASSLVPPSGGAITDTQYF. The CDR3 DNA reads TGTGCCAGCAGCTTAGTCCCCCCTAGCGGGGGGGCCATCACAGATACGCAGTATTTT.

This clonotype was seen repeatedly, ten times or more. J is TRBJ1-3 and V is TRBV19; perhaps TRBD1 as D (5 bases). Germline V gene sequence: CDR1 LNHDA, CDR2 SQIVND (reference sequence). The CDR3 loop spans 12 amino acids. V lost 8 bases and J lost 1, with 6 bases in between. The CDR3 here is CASRQSGNTIYF. As DNA, the CDR3 is TGTGCCAGTCGACAGTCTGGAAACACCATATATTTT.

This clonotype appeared many times. V and J are TRBV27 and TRBJ2-4; D not resolved. This CDR3 contains 13 residues. Germline V lookup: CDR1 MNHEY, CDR2 SMNVEV (reference sequence). With 6 bases removed from V and 1 base from J, the gap between germline ends came to 7 bases. The CDR3 here is CASRLGAKNIQYF. CDR3 sequence (DNA): TGTGCCAGCAGACTGGGGGCCAAAAACATTCAGTACTTC.

This clonotype was counted a few times. The CDR3 protein is CASTLDPGTDTQYF. The CDR3 region has the DNA TGTGCCAGCACCTTAGATCCCGGCACAGATACGCAGTATTTT. The chain links TRBV6-1 to TRBJ2-3; D is unresolved. Trimming stripped 7 bases from V and 1 base from J, with 12 bases between. The V gene's germline CDR1 is MNHNS and CDR2 SASEGT. The CDR3 is made up of 14 amino acids.

This clonotype occurred many times. The rearrangement links TRBV29-1 to TRBJ1-2; weak D call: TRBD1 (5 bases). Germline lookup yields CDR1 SQVTM and CDR2 ANQGSEA. V was pared by 4 bases and J by 5 bases, with 11 bases between. This CDR3 is 12 amino acids long. The CDR3 nucleotides read TGCAGCGTTGTCTCCGGGGGATATGGCTACACCTTC. This sequence encodes CSVVSGGYGYTF.

The sample holds many counts of this clonotype. The DNA of the CDR3 is TGTGCCAGGGACACACAAAGGGAGCCGAACACCGGGGAGCTGTTTTTT. It encodes CARDTQREPNTGELFF. The chain has TRBV12-3 or TRBV12-4 and TRBJ2-2; D possibly uses TRBD1 or TRBD2 (5 bases each). V dropped 9 bases and J dropped 0 bases, with 17 bases sitting between them. There are 16 residues in the CDR3.

This clonotype was detected ten times or more. The CDR3 DNA is TGTGCCAGCAGCCAAGATGTGGGGAGTACGCAGTATTTT. Residues: CASSQDVGSTQYF. The rearrangement uses TRBV3-1 and TRBJ2-3; a possible D gene is TRBD2 (5 bases). CDR1 is LGHDT, CDR2 YNNKEL, per germline (reference sequence). Deletions cut 0 bases from V and 8 bases from J, with 9 bases between. The CDR3 is 13 residues long.

This clonotype has at least ten counts. The chain has TRBV5-1 and TRBJ2-1; D is tentatively TRBD1 or TRBD2 (5 bases each). Trimming shortened V by 3 bases and J by 0 bases, and 19 bases separated the two germline ends. Looked up from germline, CDR1 is SGHRS and CDR2 is YFSETQ. This CDR3 comprises 18 residues. DNA of the CDR3: TGCGCCAGCAGCTCTACTCCGGGACGGACGAGCTCCTACAATGAGCAGTTCTTC. Its translation: CASSSTPGRTSSYNEQFF.

This clonotype was seen at least ten times. The J gene is TRBJ2-5, the V gene TRBV12-3 or TRBV12-4, with 15 positions matching TRBD2. The CDR3 runs 16 residues. The J segment lost 5 bases and the V segment lost 6 bases, leaving 7 bases of the junction unmatched. The CDR3 DNA is TGTGCCAGCAGCTGGACTAGCGGGGGGGGGTCTGAGACCCAGTACTTC. Translation gives CASSWTSGGGSETQYF.

This clonotype was recorded at least ten times. V usage is TRBV5-1 and J usage is TRBJ1-2; TRBD1 might be the D (5 bases). The V end lost 2 bases, the J end lost 7 bases, and 15 bases lay between the germline ends. The CDR3 is 14 residues long. The V gene's germline CDR1 is SGHRS and CDR2 YFSETQ. The CDR3 is CASSFITGQTGYTF. The CDR3 nucleotides are TGCGCCAGCAGCTTCATCACAGGTCAAACTGGCTACACCTTC.

This clonotype showed up many times. The rearrangement joins TRBV20-1 to TRBJ1-2, with 10 bases matching TRBD1. Unmatched junction bases numbered 6, after V lost 4 bases and J lost 4 bases. The germline V gene has CDR1 DFQATT and CDR2 SNEGSKA (reference sequence). The CDR3 is made up of 14 amino acids. CDR3 bases: TGCAGTGCTAAAAAGACAGGGGGCTTCTATGGCTACACCTTC. Translated, it gives CSAKKTGGFYGYTF.

This clonotype was seen repeatedly, ten times or more. The chain has TRBV29-1 and TRBJ2-3; D remains ambiguous. V was shortened by 4 bases and J by 4 bases, with 9 bases between the two germline ends. Germline V gene data show CDR1 as SQVTM and CDR2 as ANQGSEA. The CDR3 is 12 amino acids. CDR3 region: CSVASLADTQYF. CDR3 coding DNA: TGCAGCGTTGCGAGTTTGGCAGATACGCAGTATTTT.

Ten or more counts support this clonotype. The chain uses TRBV6-5 and TRBJ1-6; 8 nucleotides line up with TRBD1. The V gene's germline CDR1 is MNHEY and CDR2 SVGAGI. Unmatched junction bases numbered 6, after V lost 4 bases and J lost 7 bases. This CDR3 region has 15 residues. CDR3 residues: CASSSDRARNSPLHF. In DNA, the CDR3 is TGTGCCAGCAGTTCGGACAGGGCCCGAAATTCACCCCTCCACTTT.

The table lists this clonotype with many counts. V usage is TRBV19 and J usage is TRBJ2-2; TRBD2 might be the D (6 bases). CDR3 length: 15 residues. CDR1 and CDR2 from the germline V gene are LNHDA and SQIVND (reference sequence). The V and J ends lost 3 bases and 2 bases respectively, with 10 bases between them. CDR3: CASSIGGINTGELFF. CDR3 coding DNA: TGTGCCAGTAGTATTGGAGGGATTAACACCGGGGAGCTGTTTTTT.

This clonotype was seen at least ten times. CDR3 sequence reads: CAWKPTRYNSPLHF. In DNA, the CDR3 is TGTGCCTGGAAACCGACACGTTATAATTCACCCCTCCACTTT. The gene calls are TRBV30 and TRBJ1-6; D is uncertain. V lost 4 bases, J lost 4 bases, and 11 bases lay in between. The length of the CDR3 is 14 residues. CDR1 and CDR2 (germline): GTSNPN, SVGIG (reference sequence).

There are many counts of this clonotype. The J gene is TRBJ2-3, the V gene TRBV20-1, with D perhaps assigned TRBD1 or TRBD2 (5 bases each). The germline V gene encodes CDR1 DFQATT and CDR2 SNEGSKA (reference sequence). CDR3 length: 14 amino acids. Trimming shortened V by 4 bases and J by 2 bases, and 13 bases separated the two germline ends. DNA for the CDR3: TGCAGTGCTACTCGTGGGGGTTCCACAGATACGCAGTATTTT. Translating it yields CSATRGGSTDTQYF.

This clonotype was counted a few times. The V gene is TRBV20-1, the J gene TRBJ2-3; possibly TRBD2 for D (6 bases). CDR1 and CDR2 from the germline V gene are DFQATT and SNEGSKA (reference sequence). The CDR3 is 15 amino acids. The V gene lost 4 bases and the J gene lost 0 bases, with 14 bases spanning the gap. The CDR3 DNA sequence: TGCAGTGCTATTTCTCTTGGGGGGAGCACAGATACGCAGTATTTT. Translation gives CSAISLGGSTDTQYF.

This clonotype was counted many times. This chain links TRBV20-1 with TRBJ1-1; tentative D call: TRBD1 (6 bases). The CDR3 is made up of 14 amino acids. Per germline, CDR1 DFQATT and CDR2 SNEGSKA (reference sequence). V lost 5 bases, J lost 2 bases, and 15 bases lay in between. The CDR3 spells CSARYRDKNTEAFF. The CDR3, as DNA: TGCAGTGCTCGATACCGGGACAAAAACACTGAAGCTTTCTTT.

Concerning this clonotype: This may be a read error: a much more frequent sequence differs by one nucleotide. The chain links TRBV5-1 to TRBJ2-5, with 8 bases that match TRBD2. The V gene's germline CDR1 is SGHRS and CDR2 YFSETQ. The CDR3 runs to 17 residues. The CDR3 protein is CTSSWTGTRSIPETQYF. The CDR3, as DNA: TGCACCAGCAGCTGGACCGGGACTAGATCGATTCCGGAGACCCAGTACTTC.

This clonotype was recorded at least ten times. The chain carries TRBV19 and TRBJ2-1, with 8 bases that match TRBD2. V was pared by 4 bases and J by 9 bases, with 8 bases of the junction left unmatched. There are 14 residues in the CDR3. Germline V gene lookup returns CDR1 LNHDA and CDR2 SQIVND (reference sequence). DNA for the CDR3: TGTGCCAGTAGTACACCGGGACTAGTACGTGAGCAGTTCTTC. Encoded protein: CASSTPGLVREQFF.

This clonotype was detected ten times or more. The V and J genes are TRBV30 and TRBJ2-7, with D perhaps matching TRBD2 (6 bases). Germline V gives CDR1 GTSNPN, CDR2 SVGIG (reference sequence). This CDR3 spans 11 amino acids. Trimming took off 2 bases at V and 6 bases at J, with 8 bases between the two ends. In DNA, the CDR3 is TGTGCCTGGAGTACCGGGGGCGAGCAGTACTTC. Translating it yields CAWSTGGEQYF.

The rearrangement uses TRBV19 and TRBJ2-2; 10 bases agree with TRBD1. Germline-derived CDR1 and CDR2 are LNHDA and SQIVND (reference sequence). This CDR3 is 15 amino acids long. J was trimmed by 7 bases and V by 5 bases; bases with no gene match: 7. The CDR3 loop is CASSVDRGQGGELFF. CDR3 bases: TGTGCCAGTAGTGTCGACAGGGGGCAAGGCGGGGAGCTGTTTTTT.